The clone carrying this TCR beta chain was observed a handful of times. The record originates from a study of blood T cell repertoires in COVID-19. Germline lookup yields CDR1 LGHDT and CDR2 YNNKEL (reference sequence). V shed 4 bases, J shed 5 bases, and the junction held 9 bases outside the gene matches. This CDR3 has 15 residues. Participant ages covered about 18 to 95 years across 20 to 25 US areas. Generated by immunoSEQ multiplex PCR, the TCRdb table keeps only in-frame clones and is missing some. The data show 340,000 or so clones, about 86% seen once. The sequenced sample was PBMCs or T cells enriched from blood (not recorded which). This receptor was identified in a woman in her 40s with acute COVID-19. V and J are TRBV3-1 (or the pseudogene TRBV3-2) and TRBJ2-7; 9 bases align to TRBD2. CDR3 in amino acids: CASSPPWAGGDEQYF. The CDR3 DNA reads TGTGCCAGCAGCCCCCCCTGGGCGGGAGGGGACGAGCAGTACTTC.